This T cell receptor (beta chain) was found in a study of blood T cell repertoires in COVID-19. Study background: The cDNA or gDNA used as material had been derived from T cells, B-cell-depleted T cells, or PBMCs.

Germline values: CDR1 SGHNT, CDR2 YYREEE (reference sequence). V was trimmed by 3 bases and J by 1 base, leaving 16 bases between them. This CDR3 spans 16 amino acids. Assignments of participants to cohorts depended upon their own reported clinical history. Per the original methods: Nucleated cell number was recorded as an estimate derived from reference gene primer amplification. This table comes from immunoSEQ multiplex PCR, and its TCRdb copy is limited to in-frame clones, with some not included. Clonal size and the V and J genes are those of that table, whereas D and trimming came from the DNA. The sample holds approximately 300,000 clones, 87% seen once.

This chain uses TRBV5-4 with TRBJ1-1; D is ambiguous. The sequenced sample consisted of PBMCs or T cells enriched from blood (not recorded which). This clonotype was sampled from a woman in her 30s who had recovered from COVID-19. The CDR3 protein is CASSSRRGGPNTEAFF. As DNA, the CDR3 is TGTGCCAGCAGCTCCAGACGAGGCGGTCCGAACACTGAAGCTTTCTTT.